These 21 T cell receptor beta chains originate from one sample sequenced in a study of T cells expressing NK-cell markers. TCRdb processed the 5' RACE reads again and assigns one entry to each CDR3 protein, with no DNA. The sample has 160,000 or so distinct CDR3 sequences. Sequenced input: blood T cells: a sorted CD56 or NKG2C T cell subset, CD4+ or CD8+ T cells, or bulk PBMC T cells (not recorded which). These receptors were obtained from a woman aged 18 to 75 in good health.

This sequence joins TRBV10-3 and TRBJ2-1; there is no DNA to check the TCRdb D call of TRBD2. CDR1 ENHRY and CDR2 SYGVKD come from the germline V gene. The CDR3 runs to 15 residues. The CDR3 is CAISDTGPEYNEQFF.

The rearrangement links TRBV14 to TRBJ2-1. The V gene's germline CDR1 is SGHDN and CDR2 FVKESK. The CDR3 runs 14 residues. The CDR3 sequence is CASSQAWRWSEQFF.

CDR3 loop: CASSMRQISGNTIYF. The chain has TRBV19 and TRBJ1-3. Per the germline V gene, CDR1 is LNHDA and CDR2 is SQIVND (reference sequence). CDR3 size: 15 residues.

This sequence joins TRBV7-2 and TRBJ2-1; TCRdb designates TRBD2, a call that cannot be tested without DNA. This CDR3 contains 14 residues. Looked up from germline, CDR1 is SGHTA and CDR2 is FQGNSA. The CDR3 is CASIPGVSYNEQFF.

This rearrangement joins TRBV3-1 to TRBJ2-2; there is no DNA to check the TCRdb D call of TRBD2. The CDR3 extends over 16 amino acids. Germline V gene lookup returns CDR1 LGHDT and CDR2 YNNKEL (reference sequence). CDR3 residues: CASSPGLGADTGELFF.

The chain is built from TRBV27 and TRBJ1-2; checking the TCRdb D call of TRBD1 is not possible without DNA. From germline, CDR1 is MNHEY and CDR2 SMNVEV (reference sequence). The length of the CDR3 is 14 residues. This CDR3 is CASRPSQGARGYTF.

The J gene is TRBJ2-5, the V gene TRBV5-1; without DNA, the TCRdb call of TRBD2 cannot be checked. Germline values: CDR1 SGHRS, CDR2 YFSETQ. The CDR3 has 14 amino acids. The CDR3 region is CASSSDPTRETQYF.

The rearrangement joins TRBV4-2 to TRBJ2-1. Germline V gives CDR1 LGHNA, CDR2 YNFKEQ. The CDR3 has 16 amino acids. The CDR3 reads CASSQVLGSGNNEQFF.

The chain uses TRBV5-1 and TRBJ1-2. This CDR3 has 13 amino acids. Germline-derived CDR1 and CDR2 are SGHRS and YFSETQ. This CDR3 is CASSLRPGHGYTF.

V and J are TRBV20-1 and TRBJ1-6. The CDR3 length is 14 residues. Germline values: CDR1 DFQATT, CDR2 SNEGSKA (reference sequence). The CDR3: CSARVGQRNSPLHF.

The chain joins TRBV20-1 to TRBJ1-3; TCRdb reports TRBD1, a call that lacks DNA to check it against. Germline V CDR1 and CDR2: DFQATT, SNEGSKA (reference sequence). The CDR3 runs to 13 residues. The CDR3 sequence: CSAPSASGNTIYF.

This chain uses TRBV20-1 with TRBJ2-5; TCRdb lists TRBD1, though no DNA is available to test this call. In germline, CDR1 is DFQATT, CDR2 SNEGSKA (reference sequence). The CDR3 has 16 residues. CDR3 region: CSARQTGTGKEGTQYF.

The V call is TRBV10-3, the J call TRBJ2-7; TCRdb designates TRBD2, a call that cannot be tested without DNA. CDR1 and CDR2 (germline): ENHRY, SYGVKD. The CDR3 length is 13 residues. This chain's CDR3 is CAISVGGSPEQYF.

The chain is built from TRBV27 and TRBJ2-6; the D gene TCRdb calls, TRBD1, cannot be checked with no DNA. The CDR3 consists of 18 residues. The germline CDR1 and CDR2 sequences are MNHEY and SMNVEV (reference sequence). The CDR3 here is CASSRGAIYLSGANVLTF.

V is TRBV7-9 and J is TRBJ2-7; TCRdb designates TRBD1, a call that cannot be tested without DNA. Germline values: CDR1 SEHNR, CDR2 FQNEAQ (reference sequence). The CDR3 covers 15 residues. Here the CDR3 reads CASSLFTGPSYEQYF.

This chain joins TRBV11-2 and TRBJ2-1. CDR1 and CDR2 (germline): SGHAT, FQNNGV. The CDR3 runs 16 residues. The CDR3 is CASSLDMSVPYNEQFF.

This chain uses TRBV4-2 with TRBJ2-2; TCRdb indicates TRBD2, and absent DNA this call remains unverified. Germline lookup yields CDR1 LGHNA and CDR2 YNFKEQ. This CDR3 is 18 amino acids long. This CDR3 is CASSHPPPGLKNTGELFF.

The J gene is TRBJ2-7, the V gene TRBV6-1; lacking DNA, the TRBD1 call made by TCRdb goes unchecked. CDR1 MNHNS and CDR2 SASEGT come from the germline V gene. CDR3 size: 15 residues. The CDR3 here is CASTLGGTLSYEQYF.

The V gene is TRBV7-2, the J gene TRBJ1-4; there is no DNA to check the TCRdb D call of TRBD1. Germline CDR1 reads SGHTA; CDR2 reads FQGNSA. CDR3 length: 14 amino acids. CDR3 region: CASSSTGNNEKLFF.

This rearrangement joins TRBV3-1 to TRBJ2-1; TCRdb's D gene call, TRBD2, goes unchecked for lack of DNA. The germline CDR1 and CDR2 sequences are LGHDT and YNNKEL (reference sequence). The CDR3 spans 15 residues. The CDR3 spells CASSQGRLAGELQFF.

This chain joins TRBV7-3 and TRBJ2-7; TCRdb's D gene call, TRBD2, goes unchecked for lack of DNA. CDR1 SGHTA and CDR2 FQGTGA come from the germline V gene. The CDR3 loop spans 19 amino acids. The CDR3 reads CASSSLGNSGAKSSYEQYF.